These 5 T cell receptor beta chains originate from one sample sequenced in a study of blood T cell repertoires in COVID-19 (TCRdb year 2020). The method behind the library was the immunoSEQ multiplex PCR assay. This immuneACCESS table, as held by TCRdb, lists in-frame sequences with V and J called but not all clones. Of the missing ones, under half trace to an unresolved V gene in checked studies; the others have no known cause. The sample table holds some 380,000 clones, of which 88% were seen once. Around 2% of the sample is held by the ten biggest clonotypes. Material: PBMCs or T cells enriched from blood (not recorded which). The source is a woman aged 40 to 50 with acute COVID-19.

The rearrangement links TRBV10-3 to TRBJ2-7, with 8 nucleotides matching TRBD2. Germline V gives CDR1 ENHRY, CDR2 SYGVKD. The CDR3 has 16 residues. V lost 3 bases to trimming and J lost 3 bases; unmatched junction nucleotides: 10. The CDR3: CAISDGARAGVYEQYF. The DNA of the CDR3 is TGTGCCATCAGTGATGGGGCACGAGCGGGGGTCTACGAGCAGTACTTC.

This rearrangement joins TRBV10-2 to TRBJ1-2; 9 bases line up with TRBD1. Trimming cost V 10 bases and J 7 bases; bases outside gene matches: 13. The germline gives CDR1 WSHSY, CDR2 SAAADI. The CDR3 spans 14 residues. CDR3: CATKDRGPRAGYTF. CDR3 bases: TGCGCCACAAAGGACAGGGGTCCTAGGGCTGGCTACACCTTC.

The chain combines TRBV11-2 with TRBJ2-7; perhaps TRBD2 as D (6 bases). Germline values: CDR1 SGHAT, CDR2 FQNNGV. This CDR3 has 14 amino acids. Trimming cost V 6 bases and J 6 bases, with 18 bases left between them. CDR3 bases: TGTGCCAGCAGGACCGGGGGAGCCGTCTTCGAGCAGTACTTC. As protein: CASRTGGAVFEQYF.

V gene TRBV11-3 combines with J gene TRBJ2-4; D is possibly TRBD1 (6 bases). V gave up 5 bases and J gave up 1 base, with 18 bases separating them. CDR1 and CDR2 from the germline V gene are SGHNT and YENEEA. The CDR3 extends over 17 amino acids. CDR3 sequence reads: CASSLGQGRGAKNIQYF. Here the CDR3 DNA reads TGTGCCAGCAGCCTTGGGCAGGGGCGCGGGGCCAAAAACATTCAGTACTTC.

The chain recombines TRBV9 with TRBJ1-6, with TRBD1 matching 7 bases. The trim removed 4 bases at V and 8 bases at J, leaving 6 bases unmatched. CDR1 SGDLS and CDR2 YYNGEE come from the germline V gene. This CDR3 has 14 residues. The CDR3 sequence is CASSPLTGDSPLHF. Here the CDR3 DNA reads TGTGCCAGCAGCCCACTTACAGGGGATTCACCCCTCCACTTT.